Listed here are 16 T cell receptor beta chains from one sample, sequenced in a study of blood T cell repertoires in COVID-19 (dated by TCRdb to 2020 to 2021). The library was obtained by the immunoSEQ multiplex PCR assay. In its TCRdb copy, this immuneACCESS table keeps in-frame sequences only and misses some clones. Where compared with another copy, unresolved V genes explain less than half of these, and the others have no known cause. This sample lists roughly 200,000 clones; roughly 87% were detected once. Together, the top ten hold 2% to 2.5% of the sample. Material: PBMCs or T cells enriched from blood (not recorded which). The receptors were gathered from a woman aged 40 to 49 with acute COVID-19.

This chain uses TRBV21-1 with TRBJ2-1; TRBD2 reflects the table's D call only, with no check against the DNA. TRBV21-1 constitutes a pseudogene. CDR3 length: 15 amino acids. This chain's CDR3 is CASSYEGISPNEQFF. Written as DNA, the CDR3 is TGTGCCAGCAGCTACGAGGGAATATCCCCCAATGAGCAGTTCTTC.

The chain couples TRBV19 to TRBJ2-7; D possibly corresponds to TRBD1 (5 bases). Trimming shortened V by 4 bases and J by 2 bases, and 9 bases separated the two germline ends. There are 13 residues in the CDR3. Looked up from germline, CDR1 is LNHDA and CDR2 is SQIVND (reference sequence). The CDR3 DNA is TGTGCCAGTAGTAATCGACAGACCTACGAGCAGTACTTC. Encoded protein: CASSNRQTYEQYF. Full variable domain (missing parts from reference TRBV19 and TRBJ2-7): DGGITQSPKYLFRKEGQNVTLSCEQNLNHDAMYWYRQDPGQGLRLIYYSQIVNDFQKGDIAEGYSVSREKKESFPLTVTSAQKNPTAFYLCASSNRQTYEQYFGPGTRLTVT.

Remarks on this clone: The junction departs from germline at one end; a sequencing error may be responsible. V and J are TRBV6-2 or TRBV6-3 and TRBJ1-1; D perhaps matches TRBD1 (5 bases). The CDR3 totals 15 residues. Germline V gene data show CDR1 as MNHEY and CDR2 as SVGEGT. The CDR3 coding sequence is TGTGCCAGCAGTAAGACAGAACTGAGGAACTCTGAAGCTTTCTTT. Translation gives CASSKTELRNSEAFF.

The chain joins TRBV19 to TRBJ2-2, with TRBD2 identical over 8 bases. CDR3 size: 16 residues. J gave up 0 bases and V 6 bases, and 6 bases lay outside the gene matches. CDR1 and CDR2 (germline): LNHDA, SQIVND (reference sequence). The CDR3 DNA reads TGTGCCAGTAGGAAGCGGGGGCCTACGAACACCGGGGAGCTGTTTTTT. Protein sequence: CASRKRGPTNTGELFF.

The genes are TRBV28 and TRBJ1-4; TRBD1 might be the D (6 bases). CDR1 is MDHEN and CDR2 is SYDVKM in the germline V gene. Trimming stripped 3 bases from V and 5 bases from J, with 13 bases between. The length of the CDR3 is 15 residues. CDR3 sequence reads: CASSLGGGGNEKLFF. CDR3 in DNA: TGTGCCAGCAGTTTGGGGGGAGGGGGAAATGAAAAACTGTTTTTT.

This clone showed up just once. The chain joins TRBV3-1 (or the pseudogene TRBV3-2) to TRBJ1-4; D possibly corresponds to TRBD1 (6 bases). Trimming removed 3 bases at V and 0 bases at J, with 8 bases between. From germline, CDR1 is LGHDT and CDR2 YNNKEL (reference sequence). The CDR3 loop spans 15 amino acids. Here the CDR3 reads CASSHRTATNEKLFF. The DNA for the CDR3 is TGTGCCAGCAGCCACAGGACAGCAACTAATGAAAAACTGTTTTTT.

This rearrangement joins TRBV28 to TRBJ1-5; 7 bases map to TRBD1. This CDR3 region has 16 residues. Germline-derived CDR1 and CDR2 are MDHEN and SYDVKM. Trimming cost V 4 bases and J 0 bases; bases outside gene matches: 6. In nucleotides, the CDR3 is TGTGCCAGCAGTTCGGCAGGGGGATATAGCAATCAGCCCCAGCATTTT. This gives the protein CASSSAGGYSNQPQHF.

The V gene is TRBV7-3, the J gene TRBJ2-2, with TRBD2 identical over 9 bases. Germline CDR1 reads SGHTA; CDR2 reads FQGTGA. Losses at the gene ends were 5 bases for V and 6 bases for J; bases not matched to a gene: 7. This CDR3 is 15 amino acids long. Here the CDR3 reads CASSPLGLASGELFF. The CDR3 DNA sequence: TGTGCCAGCAGCCCGCTAGGACTAGCGTCCGGGGAGCTGTTTTTT.

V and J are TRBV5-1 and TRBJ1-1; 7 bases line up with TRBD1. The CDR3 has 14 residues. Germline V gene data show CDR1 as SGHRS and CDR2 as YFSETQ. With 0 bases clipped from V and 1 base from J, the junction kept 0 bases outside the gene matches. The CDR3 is CASSLEGANTEAFF. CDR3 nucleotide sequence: TGCGCCAGCAGCTTGGAGGGGGCGAACACTGAAGCTTTCTTT.

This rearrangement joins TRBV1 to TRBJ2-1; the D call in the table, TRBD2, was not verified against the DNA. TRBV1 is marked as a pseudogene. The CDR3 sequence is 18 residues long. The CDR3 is CTSSQDPKRESPYNEQFF. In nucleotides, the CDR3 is TGCACCAGCAGCCAAGATCCGAAGCGGGAGTCCCCCTACAATGAGCAGTTCTTC.

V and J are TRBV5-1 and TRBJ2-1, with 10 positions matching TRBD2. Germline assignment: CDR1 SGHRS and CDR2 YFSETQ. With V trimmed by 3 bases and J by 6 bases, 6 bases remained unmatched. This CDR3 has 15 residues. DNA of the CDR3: TGCGCCAGCAGCTCAACCGGGACTAGCGTCAATGAGCAGTTCTTC. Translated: CASSSTGTSVNEQFF.

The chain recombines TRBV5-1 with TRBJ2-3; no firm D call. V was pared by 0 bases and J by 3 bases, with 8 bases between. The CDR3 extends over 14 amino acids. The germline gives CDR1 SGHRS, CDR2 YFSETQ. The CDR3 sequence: CASSLAGDTDTQYF. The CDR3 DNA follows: TGCGCCAGCAGCTTGGCCGGTGATACAGATACGCAGTATTTT.

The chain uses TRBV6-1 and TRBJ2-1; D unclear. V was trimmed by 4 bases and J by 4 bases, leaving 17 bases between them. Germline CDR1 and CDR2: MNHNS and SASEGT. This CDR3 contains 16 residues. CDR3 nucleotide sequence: TGTGCCAGCAGTGCATCTGCCGGGTATTTATACAATGAGCAGTTCTTC. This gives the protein CASSASAGYLYNEQFF.

The CDR3 sequence is CASSRTVATNEKLFF. DNA of the CDR3: TGCGCCAGCAGCCGGACAGTTGCAACTAATGAAAAACTGTTTTTT. The genes are TRBV5-1 and TRBJ1-4; a weak D match, TRBD1 (6 bases). The germline V gene encodes CDR1 SGHRS and CDR2 YFSETQ. This CDR3 has 15 residues. The V end lost 4 bases, the J end lost 0 bases, and 10 bases lay between the germline ends.

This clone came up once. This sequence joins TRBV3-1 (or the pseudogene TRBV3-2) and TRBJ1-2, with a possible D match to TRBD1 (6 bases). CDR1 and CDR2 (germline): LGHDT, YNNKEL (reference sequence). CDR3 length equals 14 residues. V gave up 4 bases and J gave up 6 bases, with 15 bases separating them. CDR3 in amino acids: CASSRRQVLDGYTF. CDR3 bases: TGTGCCAGCAGCCGCAGACAGGTTTTGGATGGCTACACCTTC.

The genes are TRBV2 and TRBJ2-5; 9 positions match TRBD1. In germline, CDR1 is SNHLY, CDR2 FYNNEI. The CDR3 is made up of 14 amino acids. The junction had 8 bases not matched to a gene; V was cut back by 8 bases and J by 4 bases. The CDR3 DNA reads TGTGCCAGCGGGGGGACAGGGACTCGAGAGACCCAGTACTTC. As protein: CASGGTGTRETQYF.